The TCR beta chain described here comes from a study of T cell responses to AZD1222 COVID-19 vaccine. Notes on the study in general: After the peak T cell response, and only then, were repertoires sampled.

Here immunoSEQ multiplex PCR was the method, and the copy in TCRdb shows in-frame clones only, minus some. The top ten hold approximately 30% of the sample, which has 20,000 to 25,000 clones, around nine tenths seen once. Concerning this clone itself: The target antigen is unknown.

This CDR3 spans 13 amino acids. Unmatched junction bases numbered 3, after V lost 5 bases and J lost 5 bases. The sample consisted of peripheral blood, taken 28 days after the second AZD1222 dose. The J gene is TRBJ1-2, the V gene TRBV12-3 or TRBV12-4; 9 positions match TRBD1. This TCR was sampled from an adult who received the AZD1222 COVID-19 vaccine. The CDR3 DNA reads TGTGCCAGCAGTCTGGGACAGGGTTATGGCTACACCTTC. Translated: CASSLGQGYGYTF.